This TCR beta chain was documented in a study of early T cells in non-severe SARS-CoV-2 infection. Across the whole study: Chains stayed unpaired after sequencing of bulk RNA from unsorted whole blood. Regarding the study as a whole: Comparison of clonotypes with VDJdb favored anti-spike CD8 responses while missing private and CD4 specificities.

This clonotype was counted many times. Its cognate antigen is unknown. V gave up 0 bases and J gave up 5 bases, with 7 bases separating them. The length of the CDR3 is 13 residues. Per germline, CDR1 SGHRS and CDR2 YFSETQ. Each cDNA molecule carried a unique molecular identifier. TCRdb called the 5' RACE reads again in MiXCR, with one record for every CDR3 protein. The sample contains 25,000 to 30,000 distinct CDR3 sequences, about 4.6% of which appear only once. The TCR originated in an adult who was a healthcare worker with PCR-confirmed SARS-CoV-2 infection or an uninfected control (not recorded which). This rearrangement joins TRBV5-1 to TRBJ2-3; no clear D. Sequenced: whole blood. CDR3 loop: CASSLASLDTQYF. The CDR3 DNA sequence: TGCGCCAGCAGCTTGGCCTCTTTAGATACGCAGTATTTT.